This TCR beta chain was obtained from a study of shared clonotypes between healthy human individuals. The ends were cut back, 1 base at V and 6 bases at J, with 6 bases in the middle. Germline-derived CDR1 and CDR2 are KGHSH and LQKENI. CDR3 length: 13 residues. The study's findings and limits: Sorted-subset samples were not fully sequenced, rarefaction indicated. Among the subsets, naive ones generally showed larger estimated richness than memory ones.

For this clone: The antigen is not known. This CDR3 is also generated by other DNA sequences in the sample.

The authors distributed each subset's genomic DNA evenly over several immunoSEQ plates. TCRdb keeps only in-frame clones here, not all; method: immunoSEQ multiplex PCR. The sample carries about 1.5 million clones, 95% to 99% recorded once. This rearrangement joins TRBV18 to TRBJ2-2; D is ambiguous. This clonotype was obtained from a man under 40 in good health. The specimen was naive CD4+ T cells sorted from blood. Described subset: CD45RA+ positively selected. The CDR3 region is CASSPQGPGELFF. In nucleotides, the CDR3 is TGTGCCAGCTCACCACAGGGCCCCGGGGAGCTGTTTTTT.